This T cell receptor beta chain is from a study of blood T cells in healthy people across ages. Whole-study results and caveats: Greater diversity and more naive CD4+ cells were seen in long-lived donors than in aged donors. As naive T cell percentage varied, TCR beta diversity correlated strongly with it.

Trimming pared 0 bases from V and 2 bases from J, leaving 11 bases between. The V gene's germline CDR1 is SNHLY and CDR2 FYNNEI. The CDR3 length is 15 residues. This clonotype was counted a single time. The antigen remains unidentified. The second PCR ran about 6 to 12 cycles with a sample-barcoded 5' primer and J-beta primers. A single record per CDR3 protein comes from TCRdb applying MiXCR to the 5' RACE reads. The sample yields some 1,500,000 distinct CDR3 sequences, approximately 43% seen once. This TCR derives from a woman aged 18-29 years in good health. The chain has TRBV2 and TRBJ2-7; D unclear. The sample consisted of blood. The CDR3 reads CASSEAVRRAYEQYF. CDR3 DNA: TGTGCCAGCAGTGAAGCGGTCAGGCGAGCCTACGAGCAGTACTTC.